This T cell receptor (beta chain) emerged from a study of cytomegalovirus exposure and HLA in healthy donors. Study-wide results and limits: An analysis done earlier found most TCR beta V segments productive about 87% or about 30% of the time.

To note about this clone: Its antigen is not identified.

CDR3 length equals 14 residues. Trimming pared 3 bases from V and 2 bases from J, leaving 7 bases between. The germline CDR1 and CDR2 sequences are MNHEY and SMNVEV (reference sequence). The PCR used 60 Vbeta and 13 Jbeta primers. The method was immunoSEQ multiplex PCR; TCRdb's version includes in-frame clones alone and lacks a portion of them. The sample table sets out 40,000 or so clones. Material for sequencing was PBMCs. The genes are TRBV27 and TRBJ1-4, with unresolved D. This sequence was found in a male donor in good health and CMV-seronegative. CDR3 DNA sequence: TGTGCCAGCAGTTTCCTCGGGACTAATGAAAAACTGTTTTTT. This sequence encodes CASSFLGTNEKLFF.